This T cell receptor beta chain was identified in a study of shared clonotypes between healthy human individuals. Splitting the CD4+ cells yielded a CD45RA+ naive subset and a CD45RA-negative memory subset. It was across several immunoSEQ plates that each subset's genomic DNA was evenly split. Using immunoSEQ multiplex PCR, the repertoire was profiled, and TCRdb retains in-frame clones only, with some absent. The table includes over 150,000 clones, approximately 61% detected once. This clone has more than one count but fewer than ten. The V end was cut by 4 bases, the J end by 0 bases, with 13 bases between. Per germline, CDR1 LGHNA and CDR2 YSLEER. The CDR3 runs to 16 residues.

This TCR was sampled from a man aged 30 to 45 in good health. The chain is built from TRBV4-3 and TRBJ2-1, with D perhaps given as TRBD1 or TRBD2 (5 bases each). Source material: memory CD4+ T cells sorted from blood. The sample's subset: CD45RA-negative fraction. This CDR3 is CASSPQWGSSYNEQFF. CDR3 in DNA: TGCGCCAGCAGCCCCCAGTGGGGGAGCTCCTACAATGAGCAGTTCTTC.